These 26 T cell receptor beta chains were all obtained from the same sample, sequenced in a study of blood T cell repertoires in COVID-19. Produced via immunoSEQ multiplex PCR; TCRdb's table is partial and in-frame only. The table shows roughly 150,000 clones, with around 87% occurring only once. Sequencing input: peripheral blood. The origin of the receptors is a woman in her 40s with acute or convalescent COVID-19.

The chain is built from TRBV11-2 and TRBJ2-5, with TRBD2 matching over 8 bases. CDR3 length: 14 amino acids. With 5 bases clipped from V and 2 bases from J, the junction kept 4 bases outside the gene matches. The germline V gene encodes CDR1 SGHAT and CDR2 FQNNGV. The CDR3 is CASSIAGTQETQYF. The DNA for the CDR3 is TGTGCCAGCAGCATAGCGGGAACGCAAGAGACCCAGTACTTC. Supplemented by reference TRBV11-2 and TRBJ2-5, the full variable domain reads EAGVAQSPRYKIIEKRQSVAFWCNPISGHATLYWYQQILGQGPKLLIQFQNNGVVDDSQLPKDRFSAERLKGVDSTLKIQPAKLEDSAVYLCASSIAGTQETQYFGPGTRLLVL.

V is TRBV30 and J is TRBJ2-7; D is perhaps TRBD2 (6 bases). This CDR3 has 14 amino acids. V lost 4 bases to trimming and J lost 4 bases, with 17 bases between them. Germline V CDR1 and CDR2: GTSNPN, SVGIG (reference sequence). In DNA form, the CDR3 reads TGTGCCTGGATGAGAGCGGGTCAGACGTACGAGCAGTACTTC. As protein: CAWMRAGQTYEQYF.

V gene TRBV29-1 combines with J gene TRBJ1-5; 8 nucleotides match TRBD1. The CDR3 sequence is 14 residues long. With 6 bases clipped from V and 5 bases from J, the junction kept 9 bases outside the gene matches. CDR1 is SQVTM, CDR2 ANQGSEA, per germline. The CDR3 coding sequence is TGCAGCGTGGGGACAGGTTCCGATCATCAGCCCCAGCATTTT. Translated: CSVGTGSDHQPQHF.

The rearrangement uses TRBV5-8 and TRBJ1-6; a possible D gene is TRBD1 (6 bases). This CDR3 is 15 amino acids long. The V gene's germline CDR1 is SGHTS and CDR2 YDEGEE. Trimming left V 7 bases short and J 4 bases short, with 15 bases between. The CDR3 coding sequence is TGTGCCAGCGCCCCGGGGGGCCCTTATAATTCACCCCTCCACTTT. It encodes CASAPGGPYNSPLHF.

The gene calls are TRBV5-6 and TRBJ1-1; D gene unclear. Between the trimmed V and J ends, which lost 2 bases and 0 bases, there was a span of 8 bases. Germline V gives CDR1 SGHDT, CDR2 YYEEEE. The CDR3 runs to 14 residues. The DNA for the CDR3 is TGTGCCAGCAGCTTTGACACGCTGAACACTGAAGCTTTCTTT. Protein product: CASSFDTLNTEAFF.

The chain recombines TRBV15 with TRBJ2-1; tentative D call: TRBD2 (6 bases). Per the germline V gene, CDR1 is LNHNV and CDR2 is YYDKDF (reference sequence). This CDR3 region has 15 residues. V dropped 0 bases and J dropped 8 bases, with 14 bases sitting between them. The CDR3 DNA follows: TGTGCCACCAGCAGAGATCAGCGGGTATGGGATGAGCAGTTCTTC. This sequence encodes CATSRDQRVWDEQFF.

The chain joins TRBV25-1 to TRBJ2-7, with TRBD1 matching over 9 bases. The CDR3 runs to 15 residues. Per germline, CDR1 MGHDK and CDR2 SYGVNS. V lost 1 base, J lost 3 bases, and 4 bases stayed unmatched. The CDR3 nucleotides are TGTGCCAGCAGTGAATCCGGGACAGGGAACTACGAGCAGTACTTC. Its protein is CASSESGTGNYEQYF.

The rearrangement joins TRBV6-5 to TRBJ1-1; a possible D gene is TRBD1 (5 bases). Trimming took 0 bases from V and 4 from J, leaving 9 bases between them. CDR3 size: 14 residues. Germline V gene data show CDR1 as MNHEY and CDR2 as SVGAGI. The CDR3 here is CASSYSGGTTEAFF. The CDR3 DNA reads TGTGCCAGCAGTTACTCCGGGGGAACCACTGAAGCTTTCTTT.

The rearrangement joins TRBV6-5 to TRBJ1-4; tentatively, D is TRBD1 (5 bases). The CDR3 runs 12 residues. V was shortened by 8 bases and J by 6 bases, with 10 bases between the two germline ends. CDR1 is MNHEY and CDR2 is SVGAGI in the germline V gene. In DNA form, the CDR3 reads TGTGCCAGCCGGGGGGTTCATGAAAAACTGTTTTTT. This translates into CASRGVHEKLFF.

CDR3 coding DNA: TGTGCCAGCTCACCAGATCGGCGGGAGGGTTTCTACAATGAGCAGTTCTTC. This gives the protein CASSPDRREGFYNEQFF. The chain combines TRBV18 with TRBJ2-1; 9 positions agree with TRBD2. From germline, CDR1 is KGHSH and CDR2 LQKENI. The CDR3 is made up of 17 amino acids. V lost 2 bases and J lost 3; bases outside the gene matches: 8.

The V and J genes are TRBV15 and TRBJ2-1; D is possibly TRBD2 (6 bases). Germline assignment: CDR1 LNHNV and CDR2 YYDKDF (reference sequence). The CDR3 extends over 14 amino acids. V was cut by 5 bases and J by 9 bases, with 17 bases left in between. The CDR3 coding sequence is TGTGCCACCAGCGCGGGCGGGACGGCCGGTGAGCAGTTCTTC. Translated, it gives CATSAGGTAGEQFF.

The chain has TRBV7-9 and TRBJ2-3, with TRBD2 matching over 8 bases. The ends lost 5 bases at V and 0 bases at J; junction bases unmatched: 7. Germline V gene sequence: CDR1 SEHNR, CDR2 FQNEAQ (reference sequence). There are 16 residues in the CDR3. The DNA for the CDR3 is TGTGCCAGCAGCCCGGAGCGGGGGCAGAGCACAGATACGCAGTATTTT. Translation: CASSPERGQSTDTQYF.

The J gene is TRBJ2-3, the V gene TRBV7-3; 7 bases match TRBD2. V shed 2 bases, J shed 3 bases, and the junction held 11 bases outside the gene matches. The germline CDR1 and CDR2 sequences are SGHTA and FQGTGA. CDR3 length: 17 amino acids. CDR3 protein: CASSLGGAGRGTDTQYF. CDR3 sequence (DNA): TGTGCCAGCAGCTTAGGTGGGGCGGGGAGGGGAACAGATACGCAGTATTTT.

The chain employs TRBV25-1 and TRBJ2-7; a possible D gene is TRBD1 (6 bases). CDR1 is MGHDK, CDR2 SYGVNS, per germline. The germline V and J ends were trimmed by 6 bases and 7 bases, with 19 bases remaining between them. The CDR3 is 14 residues long. The CDR3 coding sequence is TGTGCCAGCAGAGCCGGGACGGGACACACGGAGCAGTACTTC. Encoded protein: CASRAGTGHTEQYF.

The chain links TRBV19 to TRBJ1-2; D perhaps matches TRBD1 (6 bases). CDR1 is LNHDA and CDR2 is SQIVND in the germline V gene (reference sequence). V was shortened by 4 bases and J by 5 bases, with 17 bases between the two germline ends. The CDR3 has 15 residues. In DNA form, the CDR3 reads TGTGCCAGTAGTACCACGGCGGGGGGCGCTTATGGCTACACCTTC. Encoded protein: CASSTTAGGAYGYTF. Combining the CDR3 with reference TRBV19 and TRBJ1-2 gives the whole variable domain DGGITQSPKYLFRKEGQNVTLSCEQNLNHDAMYWYRQDPGQGLRLIYYSQIVNDFQKGDIAEGYSVSREKKESFPLTVTSAQKNPTAFYLCASSTTAGGAYGYTFGSGTRLTVV.

The rearrangement uses TRBV7-2 and TRBJ2-5; 9 bases align to TRBD2. Germline V gives CDR1 SGHTA, CDR2 FQGNSA. The CDR3 runs to 15 residues. J gave up 9 bases and V 5 bases, and 13 bases lay outside the gene matches. The chain's CDR3 is CASSQQLAGRRAQYF. As DNA, the CDR3 is TGTGCCAGCAGCCAACAACTAGCGGGTCGTCGGGCCCAGTACTTC.

The chain links TRBV2 to TRBJ1-3; D is possibly TRBD1 (6 bases). The V end was cut by 4 bases, the J end by 1 base, with 14 bases between. CDR1 and CDR2 (germline): SNHLY, FYNNEI. The CDR3 totals 16 residues. Here the CDR3 reads CASSGLQGFSGNTIYF. The DNA of the CDR3 is TGTGCCAGCAGTGGACTACAGGGATTTTCTGGAAACACCATATATTTT.

The chain uses TRBV29-1 and TRBJ1-3; no firm D call. The CDR3 extends over 13 amino acids. Germline values: CDR1 SQVTM, CDR2 ANQGSEA. V was cut by 4 bases and J by 0 bases, with 7 bases left in between. Written as DNA, the CDR3 is TGCAGCGTTGTATGGAGCTCTGGAAACACCATATATTTT. Translation gives CSVVWSSGNTIYF.

The chain uses TRBV5-1 and TRBJ2-1; 7 bases fit TRBD1. The V segment lost 0 bases and the J segment 0 bases; nucleotides outside the gene matches: 3. CDR1 and CDR2 (germline): SGHRS, YFSETQ. The CDR3 contains 16 residues. The CDR3 is CASSLEGQYSYNEQFF. In DNA, the CDR3 is TGCGCCAGCAGCTTGGAGGGACAGTACTCCTACAATGAGCAGTTCTTC.

The rearrangement links TRBV11-2 to TRBJ2-1, with 10 positions matching TRBD2. The germline gives CDR1 SGHAT, CDR2 FQNNGV. The CDR3 length is 15 residues. J lost 9 bases, V lost 6 bases, and 11 bases had no gene match. As DNA, the CDR3 is TGTGCCAGCAGAAAACCGGGACTAGCGTCCACTGAGCAGTTCTTC. Its translation is CASRKPGLASTEQFF.

J is TRBJ2-7 and V is TRBV9; 12 bases agree with TRBD2. Per the germline V gene, CDR1 is SGDLS and CDR2 is YYNGEE. After removal of 0 bases from V and 2 bases from J, the junction contained 3 bases not matched to a gene. There are 16 residues in the CDR3. CDR3 DNA: TGTGCCAGCAGCGTAGCGACTAGCGGGGGCCCCTACGAGCAGTACTTC. Translated, it gives CASSVATSGGPYEQYF. Based on the CDR3 plus reference TRBV9 and TRBJ2-7, the full variable domain is DSGVTQTPKHLITATGQRVTLRCSPRSGDLSVYWYQQSLDQGLQFLIQYYNGEERAKGNILERFSAQQFPDLHSELNLSSLELGDSALYFCASSVATSGGPYEQYFGPGTRLTVT.

V and J are TRBV5-5 and TRBJ2-3; D may be TRBD1 (6 bases). The CDR3 totals 14 residues. Trimming stripped 5 bases from V and 3 bases from J, with 13 bases between. Germline CDR1 and CDR2: SGHKS and YYEKEE (reference sequence). This CDR3 reads CASSSGTGTDTQYF. CDR3 sequence (DNA): TGTGCCAGCAGTTCTGGTACAGGGACAGATACGCAGTATTTT.

This CDR3 reads CASSQNSGEGYEQYF. The CDR3 coding sequence is TGCGCCAGCAGCCAAAACTCGGGGGAAGGCTACGAGCAGTACTTC. The chain is built from TRBV4-1 and TRBJ2-7; the D gene is possibly TRBD2 (6 bases). The CDR3 contains 15 residues. V lost 2 bases, J lost 3 bases, and 14 bases lay in between. Germline CDR1 MGHRA, CDR2 YSYEKL.

The CDR3 spells CASQGVQVSGTGELFF. The CDR3 nucleotides are TGTGCCAGTCAGGGGGTACAGGTCTCGGGCACCGGGGAGCTGTTTTTT. This chain connects TRBV19 to TRBJ2-2; 7 bases are shared with TRBD1. From germline, CDR1 is LNHDA and CDR2 SQIVND (reference sequence). With 8 bases clipped from V and 4 bases from J, the junction kept 13 bases outside the gene matches. CDR3 length: 16 amino acids.

The CDR3 sequence: CASSGVSGNEQFF. CDR3 in DNA: TGTGCCAGTAGCGGAGTGAGCGGCAATGAGCAGTTCTTC. This sequence joins TRBV19 and TRBJ2-1, with D possibly being TRBD2 (5 bases). Germline loops: CDR1 LNHDA, CDR2 SQIVND (reference sequence). Trimming removed 6 bases from V and 6 bases from J, with 12 bases in between. The CDR3 has 13 residues.

The chain joins TRBV6-2 or TRBV6-3 to TRBJ2-7; possibly TRBD2 for D (5 bases). Germline values: CDR1 MNHEY, CDR2 SVGEGT. The CDR3 loop spans 13 amino acids. V lost 7 bases to trimming and J lost 4 bases, with 14 bases between them. The CDR3 loop is CASTPPGNYEQYF. The CDR3 region has the DNA TGTGCCAGCACCCCCCCCGGGAATTACGAGCAGTACTTC.